This is a list of T cell receptor beta chains from one sample in a study of Ad26.COV2.S vaccination and SARS-CoV-2 variants. Profiling relied on immunoSEQ multiplex PCR, and the TCRdb table lists in-frame clones only, not all of them. The top ten clones hold approximately 3.5% of a sample with 300,000 to 450,000 clones, 70% to 90% of them seen once. The starting material was peripheral blood, obtained in a trial of Ad26.COV2.S vaccine versus placebo. The receptors stem from a person between 18 and 59 years old who received the Ad26.COV2.S COVID-19 vaccine or a placebo. CDR3s include the opening cysteine and the closing phenylalanine or tryptophan.

V gene	J gene	CDR3 protein
TRBV24-1	TRBJ1-1	CATSDSQGQGMNTEAFF
TRBV2	TRBJ1-5	CASSENFRNQPQHF
TRBV10-1	TRBJ2-1	CASSESKRGNYNEQFF
TRBV12-2	TRBJ2-1	CASRLRTSGGPSSYNEQFF
TRBV7-2	TRBJ2-1	CASGGSGSSYNEQFF
TRBV15	TRBJ2-3	CATSRSYYAGAQGDTQYF
TRBV5-4	TRBJ2-1	CASSPNLADSSYNEQFF
TRBV11-2	TRBJ1-5	CASSLERGQPQHF
TRBV3-1/TRBV3-2	TRBJ2-7	CASSQDLQAYEQYF
TRBV3-1/TRBV3-2	TRBJ1-5	CASYIKFSTALGNQPQHF
TRBV2	TRBJ2-2	CASSARCGRGGAGELFF
TRBV30	TRBJ2-2	CAWSLLEGAGELFF
TRBV18	TRBJ1-5	CASSPMQESNQPQHF
TRBV5-1	TRBJ2-7	CASSLELGEGTEQYF
TRBV7-9	TRBJ2-1	CASSNFRDTHNEQFF
TRBV28	TRBJ2-1	CASSFRSNEQFF
TRBV9	TRBJ1-2	CASSEGPPGQGYGYTF
TRBV7-2	TRBJ2-2	CASSLRGGSGTGELFF
TRBV3-1/TRBV3-2	TRBJ1-1	CASSQEPYRDRMGAFF
TRBV19	TRBJ2-7	CASSIGEGLAKVHEQYF
TRBV7-2	TRBJ2-1	CASSLSSEQFF
TRBV30	TRBJ2-7	CAWALGYEQYF
TRBV28	TRBJ1-4	CASMSRGRSEKLFF
TRBV18	TRBJ2-1	CASSPPSHGGRIDEQFF
TRBV9	TRBJ2-7	CATQIGSSYEQYF
TRBV6-2/TRBV6-3	TRBJ1-4	CASSDGAQEEKLFF
TRBV5-1	TRBJ2-7	CASSLGTSGVYEQYF
TRBV5-3	TRBJ2-3	CARSLQAGVNRPDTQYF
TRBV28	TRBJ2-4	CASRAGGTLAKNIQYF
TRBV2	TRBJ1-1	CASNAGRGGVTEAFF
TRBV29-1	TRBJ1-6	CSAPGRFNSPLHF
TRBV29-1	TRBJ1-1	CSASGNEAFF
TRBV4-3	TRBJ2-7	CASSHHRAYEQYF
TRBV5-1	TRBJ1-5	CASSVGWGDQPQHF
TRBV3-1/TRBV3-2	TRBJ2-7	CASSPGQGIYEQYF
TRBV14	TRBJ2-2	CASSQGANTGELFF
TRBV4-3	TRBJ2-7	CASSQDSYSYEQYF
TRBV7-2	TRBJ2-3	CASSVPTILGSSTDTQYF
TRBV5-4	TRBJ2-5	CASSTRLAGEETQYF
TRBV11-3	TRBJ2-1	CASSGWDNEQFF
TRBV10-3	TRBJ1-2	CAISLQEGYGYTF
TRBV28	TRBJ2-2	CASRYLNTGELFF
TRBV11-2	TRBJ2-2	CASSLHSGRATGELFF
TRBV10-3	TRBJ2-7	CAIRGGGDYEQYF
TRBV25-1	TRBJ2-3	CASSEDKSTDTQYF
TRBV28	TRBJ2-7	CASSSRQRSYEQYF
TRBV14	TRBJ2-7	CASSHPGLDSYEQYF
TRBV6-6	TRBJ2-5	CASSQWETQYF
TRBV27	TRBJ1-6	CASSATGGNSPLHF
TRBV6-2/TRBV6-3	TRBJ2-7	CASSYSSPLEQYF
TRBV7-9	TRBJ2-2	CASSPPDRTNTGELFF